This TCR beta chain is from a study of follicular helper T cells after annual influenza vaccination. Turning to the study itself: Some donors were sampled over the 2013-2014, 2014-2015 and 2015-2016 vaccinations.

Germline V CDR1 and CDR2: SNHLY, FYNNEI. The CDR3 contains 17 residues. V was clipped by 4 bases and J by 6 bases; unmatched bases: 12. Time point of the sample: 2015-2016 season, pre-vaccination. TCRdb's table, derived via immunoSEQ multiplex PCR, lists solely in-frame clones and lacks some. The table includes roughly 2,600 clones, 83% detected once. This TCR came from an adult who received the influenza vaccine. The starting material was CXCR5+ CD38- circulating T follicular helper cells from blood, obtained on the day of influenza vaccination. Subset in this sample: circulating Tfh, non-naive CD4+CXCR5+PD-1+ (ICOS+CD38+ or ICOS-CD38-). The rearrangement joins TRBV2 to TRBJ1-2; 12 positions match TRBD1. The DNA of the CDR3 is TGTGCCAGCAGTGTAAGGGCCGGGACAGGGGGCGTCGATGGCTACACCTTC. Its protein is CASSVRAGTGGVDGYTF.